This T cell receptor (beta chain) emerged from a study of OX40 agonist ivuxolimab in advanced cancers. Whole-study findings and limits: Part of the nonresponder group also had normalized T-cell clonal expansion that was low. The authors did not determine the antigen specificity of the expanded peripheral T cells.

V was pared by 4 bases and J by 6 bases, with 9 bases of the junction left unmatched. Germline CDR1 reads SNHLY; CDR2 reads FYNNEI. The CDR3 has 15 residues. A history of autoimmune disease or systemic immunosuppression excluded patients. Blood draws occurred at baseline, cycle 4 day 1, and cycle 7 day 1. Produced via immunoSEQ multiplex PCR; TCRdb's table is partial and in-frame only. The sample shows about 70,000 clones, approximately 81% of them seen only once. This clone was counted only a few times. Its cognate antigen is unknown. This sequence originates from an adult with an advanced solid tumor such as melanoma, head and neck, liver or kidney cancer. The chain is built from TRBV2 and TRBJ2-3, with 8 bases identical to TRBD1. The source material was CD4+ or CD8+ T cells sorted from blood, sampled in a trial of the OX40 agonist ivuxolimab. This CDR3 is CASSVRQGAWDTQYF. CDR3 sequence (DNA): TGTGCCAGCAGTGTTAGGCAGGGGGCTTGGGATACGCAGTATTTT.